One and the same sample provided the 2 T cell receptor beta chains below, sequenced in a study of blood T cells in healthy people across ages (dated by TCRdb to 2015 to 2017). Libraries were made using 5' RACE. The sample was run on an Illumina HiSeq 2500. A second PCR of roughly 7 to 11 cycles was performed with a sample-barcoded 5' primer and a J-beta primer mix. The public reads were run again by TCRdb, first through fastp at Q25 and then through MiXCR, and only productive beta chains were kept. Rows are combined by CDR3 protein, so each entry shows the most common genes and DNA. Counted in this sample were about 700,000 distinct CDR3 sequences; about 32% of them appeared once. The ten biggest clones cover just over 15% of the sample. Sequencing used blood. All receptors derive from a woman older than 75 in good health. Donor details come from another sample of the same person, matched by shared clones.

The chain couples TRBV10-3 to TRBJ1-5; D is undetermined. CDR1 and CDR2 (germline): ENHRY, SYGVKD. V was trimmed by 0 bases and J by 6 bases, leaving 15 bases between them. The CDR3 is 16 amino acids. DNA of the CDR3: TGTGCCATCAGTGAGTCGGTGGGCTTCGGAGTTCAGCCCCAGCATTTT. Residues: CAISESVGFGVQPQHF.

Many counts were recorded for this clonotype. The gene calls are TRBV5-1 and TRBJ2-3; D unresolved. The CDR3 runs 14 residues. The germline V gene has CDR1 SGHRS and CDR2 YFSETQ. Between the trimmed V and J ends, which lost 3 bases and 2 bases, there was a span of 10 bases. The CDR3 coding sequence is TGCGCCAGCAGCTCCCAGCGAAACACAGATACGCAGTATTTT. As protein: CASSSQRNTDTQYF. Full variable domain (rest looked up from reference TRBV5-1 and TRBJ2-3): KAGVTQTPRYLIKTRGQQVTLSCSPISGHRSVSWYQQTPGQGLQFLFEYFSETQRNKGNFPGRFSGRQFSNSRSEMNVSTLELGDSALYLCASSSQRNTDTQYFGPGTRLTVL.